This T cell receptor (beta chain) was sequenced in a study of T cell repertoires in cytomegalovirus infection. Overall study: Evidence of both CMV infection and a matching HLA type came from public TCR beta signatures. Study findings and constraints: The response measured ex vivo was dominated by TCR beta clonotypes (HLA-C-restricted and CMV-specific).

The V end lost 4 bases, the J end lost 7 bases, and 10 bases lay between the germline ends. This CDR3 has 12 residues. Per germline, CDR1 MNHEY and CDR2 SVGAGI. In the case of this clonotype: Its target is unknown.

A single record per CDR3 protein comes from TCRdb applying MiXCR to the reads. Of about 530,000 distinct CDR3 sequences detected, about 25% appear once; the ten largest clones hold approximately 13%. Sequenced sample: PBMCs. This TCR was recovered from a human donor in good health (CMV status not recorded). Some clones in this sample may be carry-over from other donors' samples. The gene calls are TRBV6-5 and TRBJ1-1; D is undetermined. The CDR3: CASSSTTLEAFF. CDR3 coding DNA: TGTGCCAGCAGTTCTACAACTCTTGAAGCTTTCTTT.